The source of this TCR beta chain is a study of OX40 agonist ivuxolimab in advanced cancers. For context, the study as a whole: Ivuxolimab was an agonistic, fully human IgG2 monoclonal antibody directed against OX40 (CD134), a costimulatory receptor. Intravenous ivuxolimab was administered to patients every 2 weeks at six dose levels: 0.01, 0.1, 0.3, 1.5, 3 and 10 mg/kg. Of the 50 to 55 patients in dose escalation, some 20 had hepatocellular carcinoma, some 15 had melanoma, 9 had renal cell carcinoma and 9 had head and neck cancer. A male proportion of about 79% and a mean age of around 60 years, ranging from 23 to 79, were recorded for the dose-escalation cohort. Patients were allowed to have had prior anti-PD-1, anti-PD-L1 or anti-CTLA-4 therapy, and 40% of the dose-escalation patients had been treated with checkpoint inhibitors. Partial responses occurred in three dose-escalation patients: two with cutaneous melanoma and one with hepatocellular carcinoma. Peripheral TCRbeta sequencing was intended to test whether TCR sequence diversity was altered and clonal T-cell expansion was caused by ivuxolimab. The paper covers the monotherapy dose-escalation part of the phase I ivuxolimab trial, which included N of about 50 patients. Here is what the overall study found, with its caveats: At doses of 0.1 to 3.0 mg/kg, clonal expansion of both CD4+ and CD8+ blood T cells was observed from baseline to week 6. Low levels of normalized T-cell clonal expansion were also seen in some patients who did not respond. The antigen specificity of the peripheral T cells that underwent clonal expansion was not determined. In the 0.1-3.0 mg/kg groups, partial responders were among the patients with the lowest normalized peripheral clonal expansion, particularly in CD8+ T cells. On average, CD8+ T cells showed more expanded clones than CD4+ T cells after ivuxolimab.

The germline V gene supplies CDR1 MNHEY and CDR2 SVGAGI. From cysteine to phenylalanine, the CDR3 is 11 amino acids long. The retained sequence is limited to the CDR3, 33 bases, with the frame set at the first base. The trial excluded patients who had a history of autoimmune disease or were on systemic immunosuppression. Peripheral blood for TCR sequencing was collected from all dose cohorts at baseline, on cycle 4 day 1, and on cycle 7 day 1. The samples were drawn from a first-in-human, open-label, multicenter phase I dose-escalation trial of ivuxolimab. Adults with locally advanced or metastatic melanoma, renal cell, hepatocellular, or head and neck squamous cell carcinoma were enrolled in the trial. Before TCR sequencing, CD4+ T cells and CD8+ T cells from peripheral blood were sorted into separate populations. For sequencing of the TCRbeta CDR3 region, genomic DNA was extracted from the sorted cells. The immunoSEQ Assay was used for sequencing of TCRbeta CDR3 regions. This immuneACCESS table, as held by TCRdb, lists in-frame sequences with V and J called but not all clones. Of the missing ones, under half trace to an unresolved V gene in checked studies; the others have no known cause. The sample contains roughly 91,000 clones, more than 95% of them found a single time. Just over 2% of the sample is held by the ten biggest clonotypes.

A word on this clone: The antigen it binds to is not known. No much larger clone is present one base from it, and per-base qualities are unavailable.

The source of this sequence is an adult with an advanced solid tumor such as melanoma, head and neck, liver or kidney cancer. Sequencing used CD4+ or CD8+ T cells sorted from blood, obtained in a trial of the OX40 agonist ivuxolimab. The V gene is TRBV6-5 and the J gene is TRBJ2-2, with no confidently assigned D gene. The sequence in DNA is TGTGCGACCCATTACACCGGGGAGCTGTTTTTT. It codes for CATHYTGELFF.